This T cell receptor (beta chain) was sequenced in a study of shared clonotypes between healthy human individuals. Only CD45RO-negative cells positively selected for CCR7 counted as naive CD8 cells, so terminally differentiated effector memory CD45RA+ cells were excluded. CDR1 and CDR2 (germline): SNHLY, FYNNEI. The V segment lost 8 bases and the J segment 4 bases; nucleotides outside the gene matches: 8. The CDR3 consists of 15 residues. Remarks on this clone: The antigen is not known.

Produced via immunoSEQ multiplex PCR; TCRdb's table is partial and in-frame only. The sample shows 2 million or so clones, around 96% of them seen only once. Study findings and constraints: When naive CD4 clonotypes were compared across a few donors, approximately 5% were shared. Larger estimated richness was generally seen in naive subsets than in memory subsets. All-four-donor shared clonotypes had higher generation probabilities than non-shared clonotypes did.

This chain joins TRBV2 and TRBJ2-1, with 10 bases lining up with TRBD1. Source material: naive CD8+ T cells sorted from blood. This receptor was taken from a man aged 18 to 35 in good health. In DNA form, the CDR3 reads TGTGCCAGCGGTGGGACAGGGGCCGATTACAATGAGCAGTTCTTC. This gives the protein CASGGTGADYNEQFF.